The clone carrying this T cell receptor beta chain was counted at least ten times. The CDR3 totals 13 residues. V was shortened by 4 bases and J by 8 bases, with 13 bases between the two germline ends. In germline, CDR1 is KGHDR, CDR2 SFDVKD. The data stem from a study of identical twins. TCRdb called the 5' RACE reads again in MiXCR, with one record for every CDR3 protein. The data contain about 390,000 distinct CDR3 sequences, approximately 9.1% of them seen just once; the ten biggest clones take up roughly 8.9%. Source material: naive T cells sorted from blood. The chain employs TRBV24-1 and TRBJ1-2; the D gene is possibly TRBD1 (5 bases). This TCR was recovered from a woman aged 45-65 years in good health. The CDR3 loop is CATSERDSAGYTF. CDR3 sequence (DNA): TGTGCCACCAGTGAACGCGACAGTGCCGGCTACACCTTC.